Described below is a single T cell receptor beta chain sequence and its context. What it binds is unknown. The CDR3 covers 15 residues. With 1 base clipped from V and 11 bases from J, the junction kept 5 bases outside the gene matches. CDR1 is KGHSH and CDR2 is LQKENI in the germline V gene. Primed by a sample-barcoded 5' primer and a J-beta primer mix, a second PCR proceeded for 7 to 11 cycles. A tag from a template-switch adaptor with 12 random nucleotides marked each cDNA molecule. TCRdb reprocessed the 5' RACE reads via MiXCR and lists one record per CDR3 protein. Among approximately 810,000 distinct CDR3 sequences listed, less than 35% were seen once. This sample is drawn from a study of blood T cells in healthy people across ages. Overall study findings and caveats: Researchers deemed the diversity estimates from one million T cells underestimates.

The TCR sequence derives from a woman of 80 years or more in good health. This chain uses TRBV18 with TRBJ1-6, with 10 bases lining up with TRBD1. Material: blood. The CDR3 reads CASSPQTGTGAPLHF. As DNA, the CDR3 is TGTGCCAGCTCACCACAAACCGGGACAGGGGCACCCCTCCACTTT.